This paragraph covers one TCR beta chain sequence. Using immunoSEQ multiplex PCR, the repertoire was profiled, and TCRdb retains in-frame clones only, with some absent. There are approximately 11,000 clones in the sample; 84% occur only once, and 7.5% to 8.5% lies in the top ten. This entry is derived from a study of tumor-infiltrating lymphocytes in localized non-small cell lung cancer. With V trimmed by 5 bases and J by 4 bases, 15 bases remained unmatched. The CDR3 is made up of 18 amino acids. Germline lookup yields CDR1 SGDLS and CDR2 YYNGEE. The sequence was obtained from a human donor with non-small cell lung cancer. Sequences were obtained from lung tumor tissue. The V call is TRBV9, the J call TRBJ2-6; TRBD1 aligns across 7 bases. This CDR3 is CASSQRQGQGVGANVLTF. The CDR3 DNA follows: TGTGCCAGCAGTCAAAGACAGGGCCAGGGGGTCGGGGCCAACGTCCTGACTTTC. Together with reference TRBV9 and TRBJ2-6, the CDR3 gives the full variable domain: DSGVTQTPKHLITATGQRVTLRCSPRSGDLSVYWYQQSLDQGLQFLIQYYNGEERAKGNILERFSAQQFPDLHSELNLSSLELGDSALYFCASSQRQGQGVGANVLTFGAGSRLTVL.